This T cell receptor (beta chain) was recovered during a study of Graves' ophthalmopathy and Graves' hyperthyroidism. Overall study context: Hyperthyroidism was classified as stable if no ophthalmopathy occurred within 18 months of follow-up.

Amplification of TCR beta CDR3 regions used RNA transcripts. Second-round multiplex PCR came after first-round RT-PCR with HTBI primers. TCRdb re-derived calls from the multiplex PCR reads in MiXCR, one entry per CDR3 protein. The table records around 1.1 million distinct CDR3 sequences, approximately 35% of them present only once. Certain patients, namely those with other autoimmune diseases, uncontrolled infections, pregnancy or lactation, were excluded. Input material: peripheral blood or thyroid tissue (not recorded which). This TCR derives from an adult man with Graves' hyperthyroidism.

The CDR3 DNA reads as TGTGCCAGCAGCATCCGGGACGGCGAAAAACTGTTTTTT. Protein: CASSIRDGEKLFF. The gene calls are TRBV5-5 and TRBJ1-4; possibly TRBD1 for D (5 bases). Germline CDR1 and CDR2: SGHKS and YYEKEE (reference sequence). CDR3 length: 13 residues. With 4 bases removed from V and 8 bases from J, the gap between germline ends came to 12 bases.